This T cell receptor (beta chain) was sequenced during a study of regulatory T cells in long-lasting Graves disease. In building TCR beta libraries, iRepertoire HTBI primers were used together with Arm-PCR of CDR3 regions. TCRdb independently ran MiXCR on the multiplex PCR reads; one entry per CDR3 protein. The table includes roughly 400,000 distinct CDR3 sequences, roughly 23% detected once. Trimming left V 2 bases short and J 2 bases short, with 16 bases between. CDR1 is MNHEY and CDR2 is SVGAGI in the germline V gene. The CDR3 covers 16 residues. The time point here: persistent/refractory GD, antithyroid drugs over 5 years with positive TRAb. After RNA was extracted from PBMCs, the TCR library was made from it.

The chain employs TRBV6-5 and TRBJ2-7; TRBD1 is a possible D gene (6 bases). The sequences come from peripheral blood mononuclear cells (PBMCs), collected when the disease was refractory, from a patient treated with antithyroid drugs. The receptor was isolated from a female donor with Graves disease. The CDR3 is CASSYPGASKPYEQYF. The DNA for the CDR3 is TGTGCCAGCAGTTACCCAGGGGCTAGTAAGCCCTACGAGCAGTACTTC.